This T cell receptor (beta chain) derives from a study of post-analysis software for immune sequencing data. About the research overall: There were relapsing-remitting, secondary progressive and progressive-relapsing multiple sclerosis among the disease courses included. Points from the study as a whole: Four to six TRBV segments were significantly more frequent in patients than in controls. TRBV5-6, TRBV5-1 and TRBV20-1 were among these segments. For normalized Chao1 diversity, multiple sclerosis patients scored significantly lower than controls did.

A remark on this clonotype: The antigen remains undetermined.

The TCR beta cDNA libraries carried unique molecular identifiers. Around 450,000 cDNA molecules were recovered from an input of 1 to 10 million T cells. TCRdb recomputed calls from the PCR reads with MiXCR, one row per CDR3 protein. The data show some 500,000 distinct CDR3 sequences, with roughly 46% seen just once and 9.5% to 13% held by the top ten. Germline values: CDR1 SGHTA, CDR2 FQGNSA. The length of the CDR3 is 15 residues. Trimming shortened V by 1 base and J by 0 bases, and 10 bases separated the two germline ends. The sequencing sample was made of blood. The sequence came from a girl between 5 and 17 years old with multiple sclerosis. This sequence joins TRBV7-2 and TRBJ2-7; D is ambiguous. CDR3: CASSLGSGLSYEQYF. The CDR3 nucleotides read TGTGCCAGCAGCTTAGGGTCGGGCCTCTCCTACGAGCAGTACTTC.